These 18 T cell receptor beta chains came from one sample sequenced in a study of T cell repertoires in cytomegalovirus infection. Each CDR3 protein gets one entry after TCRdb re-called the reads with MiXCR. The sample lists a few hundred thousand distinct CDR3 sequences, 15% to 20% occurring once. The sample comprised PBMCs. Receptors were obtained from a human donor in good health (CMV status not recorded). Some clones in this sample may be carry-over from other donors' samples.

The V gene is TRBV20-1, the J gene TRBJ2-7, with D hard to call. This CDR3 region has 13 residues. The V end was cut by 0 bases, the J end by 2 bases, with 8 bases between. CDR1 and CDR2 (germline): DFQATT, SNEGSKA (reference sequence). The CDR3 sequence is CSARENRAYEQYF. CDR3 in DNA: TGCAGTGCTAGAGAGAACAGAGCCTACGAGCAGTACTTC.

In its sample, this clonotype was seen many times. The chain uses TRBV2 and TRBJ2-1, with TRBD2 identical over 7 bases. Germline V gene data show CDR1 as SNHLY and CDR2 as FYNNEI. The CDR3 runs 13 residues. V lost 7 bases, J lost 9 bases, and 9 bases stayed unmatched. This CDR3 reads CASKPTSSGEQFF. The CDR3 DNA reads TGTGCCAGCAAACCGACTAGCTCGGGTGAGCAGTTCTTC. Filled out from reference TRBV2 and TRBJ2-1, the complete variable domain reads EPEVTQTPSHQVTQMGQEVILRCVPISNHLYFYWYRQILGQKVEFLVSFYNNEISEKSEIFDDQFSVERPDGSNFTLKIRSTKLEDSAMYFCASKPTSSGEQFFGPGTRLTVL.

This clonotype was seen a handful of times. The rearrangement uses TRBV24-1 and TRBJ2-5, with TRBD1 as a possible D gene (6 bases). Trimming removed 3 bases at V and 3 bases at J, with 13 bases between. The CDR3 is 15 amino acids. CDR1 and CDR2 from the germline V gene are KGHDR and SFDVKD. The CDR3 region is CATSDRTAREETQYF. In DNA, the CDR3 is TGTGCCACCAGTGATCGGACAGCAAGAGAAGAGACCCAGTACTTC.

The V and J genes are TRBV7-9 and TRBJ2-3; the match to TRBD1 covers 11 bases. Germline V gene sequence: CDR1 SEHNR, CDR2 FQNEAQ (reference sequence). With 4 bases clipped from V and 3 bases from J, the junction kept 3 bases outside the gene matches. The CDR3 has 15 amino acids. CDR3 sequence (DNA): TGTGCCAGCAGCTCGGGACAGGGGGAGACAGATACGCAGTATTTT. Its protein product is CASSSGQGETDTQYF.

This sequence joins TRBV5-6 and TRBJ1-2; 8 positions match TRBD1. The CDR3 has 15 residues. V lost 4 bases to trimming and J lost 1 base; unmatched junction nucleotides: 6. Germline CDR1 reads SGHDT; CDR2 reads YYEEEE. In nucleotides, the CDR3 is TGTGCCAGCAGCGAAAACAGGGGGGTTAACTATGGCTACACCTTC. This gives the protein CASSENRGVNYGYTF. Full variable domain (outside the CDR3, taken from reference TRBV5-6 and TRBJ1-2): DAGVTQSPTHLIKTRGQQVTLRCSPKSGHDTVSWYQQALGQGPQFIFQYYEEEERQRGNFPDRFSGHQFPNYSSELNVNALLLGDSALYLCASSENRGVNYGYTFGSGTRLTVV.

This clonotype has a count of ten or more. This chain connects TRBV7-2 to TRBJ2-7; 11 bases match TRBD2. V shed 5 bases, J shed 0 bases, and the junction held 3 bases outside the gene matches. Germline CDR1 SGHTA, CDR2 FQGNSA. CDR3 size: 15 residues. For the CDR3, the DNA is TGTGCCAGCAGCCCGGGACTAGCGGCCTCCTACGAGCAGTACTTC. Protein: CASSPGLAASYEQYF.

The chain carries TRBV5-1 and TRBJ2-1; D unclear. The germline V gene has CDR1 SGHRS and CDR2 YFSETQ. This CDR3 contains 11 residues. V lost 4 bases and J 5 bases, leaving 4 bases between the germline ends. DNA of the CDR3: TGCGCCAGCAGCCAAAACAATGAGCAGTTCTTC. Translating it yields CASSQNNEQFF.

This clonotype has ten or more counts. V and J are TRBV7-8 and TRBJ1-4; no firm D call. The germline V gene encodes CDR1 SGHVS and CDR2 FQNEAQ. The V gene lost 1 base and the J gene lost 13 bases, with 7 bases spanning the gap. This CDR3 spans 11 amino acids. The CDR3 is CASSLGNGLFF. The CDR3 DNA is TGTGCCAGCAGCTTAGGGAACGGACTGTTTTTT.

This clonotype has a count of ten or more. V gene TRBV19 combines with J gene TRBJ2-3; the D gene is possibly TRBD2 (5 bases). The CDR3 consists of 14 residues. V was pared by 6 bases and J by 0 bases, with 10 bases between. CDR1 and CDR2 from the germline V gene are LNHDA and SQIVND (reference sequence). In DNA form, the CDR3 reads TGTGCCAGTAGGAGCGGAAGTAGCACAGATACGCAGTATTTT. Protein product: CASRSGSSTDTQYF.

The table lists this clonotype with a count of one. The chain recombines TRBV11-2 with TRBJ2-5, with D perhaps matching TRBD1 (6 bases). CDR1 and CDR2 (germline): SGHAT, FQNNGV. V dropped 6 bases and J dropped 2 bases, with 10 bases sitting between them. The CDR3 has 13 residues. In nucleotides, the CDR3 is TGTGCCAGCAGTCAACAGGGACAAGAGACCCAGTACTTC. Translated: CASSQQGQETQYF.

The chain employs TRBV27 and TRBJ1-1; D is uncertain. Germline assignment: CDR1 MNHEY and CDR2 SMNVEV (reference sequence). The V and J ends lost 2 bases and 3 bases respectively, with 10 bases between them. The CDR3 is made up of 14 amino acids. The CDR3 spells CASSLQVGDTEAFF. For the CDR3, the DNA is TGTGCCAGCAGTTTACAGGTGGGCGACACTGAAGCTTTCTTT.

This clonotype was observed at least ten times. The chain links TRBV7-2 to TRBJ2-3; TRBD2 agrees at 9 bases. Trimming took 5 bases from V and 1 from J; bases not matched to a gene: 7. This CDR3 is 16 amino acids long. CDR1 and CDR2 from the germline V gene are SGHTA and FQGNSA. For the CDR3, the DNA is TGTGCCAGCAGCCCGTATAGCGGGAGACGCACAGATACGCAGTATTTT. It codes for CASSPYSGRRTDTQYF.

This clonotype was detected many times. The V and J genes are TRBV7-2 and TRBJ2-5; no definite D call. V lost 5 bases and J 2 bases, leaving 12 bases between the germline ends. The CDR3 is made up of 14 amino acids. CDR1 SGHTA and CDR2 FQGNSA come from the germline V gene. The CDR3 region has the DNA TGTGCCAGCAGCCCGACCCGGGCGCAAGAGACCCAGTACTTC. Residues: CASSPTRAQETQYF.

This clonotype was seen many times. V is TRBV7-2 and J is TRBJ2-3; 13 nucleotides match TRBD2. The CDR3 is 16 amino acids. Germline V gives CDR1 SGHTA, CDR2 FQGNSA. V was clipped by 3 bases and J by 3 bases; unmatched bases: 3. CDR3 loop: CASSFTGLAGTDTQYF. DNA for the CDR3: TGTGCCAGCAGCTTTACGGGACTAGCGGGGACAGATACGCAGTATTTT.

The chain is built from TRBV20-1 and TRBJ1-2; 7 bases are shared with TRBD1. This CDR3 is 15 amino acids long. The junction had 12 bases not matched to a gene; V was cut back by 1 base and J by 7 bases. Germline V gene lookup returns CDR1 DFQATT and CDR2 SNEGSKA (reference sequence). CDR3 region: CSARASQGISTGYTF. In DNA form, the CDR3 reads TGCAGTGCTAGAGCTTCACAGGGGATCTCCACTGGCTACACCTTC.

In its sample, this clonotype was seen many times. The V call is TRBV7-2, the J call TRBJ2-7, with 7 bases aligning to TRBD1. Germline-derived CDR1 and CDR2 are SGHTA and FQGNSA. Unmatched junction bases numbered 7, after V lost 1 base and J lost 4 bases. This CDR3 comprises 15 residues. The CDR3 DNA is TGTGCCAGCAGCTTAGGAAGGGACAGCTTATACGAGCAGTACTTC. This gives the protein CASSLGRDSLYEQYF.

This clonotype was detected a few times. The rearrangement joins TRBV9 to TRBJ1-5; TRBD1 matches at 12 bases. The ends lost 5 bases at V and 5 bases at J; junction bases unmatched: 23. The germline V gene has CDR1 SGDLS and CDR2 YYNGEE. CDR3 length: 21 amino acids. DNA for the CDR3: TGTGCCAGCAGTTGTAAGTCCACTCCCAAAATCGGGACAGGGGGCTATCAGCCCCAGCATTTT. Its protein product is CASSCKSTPKIGTGGYQPQHF.

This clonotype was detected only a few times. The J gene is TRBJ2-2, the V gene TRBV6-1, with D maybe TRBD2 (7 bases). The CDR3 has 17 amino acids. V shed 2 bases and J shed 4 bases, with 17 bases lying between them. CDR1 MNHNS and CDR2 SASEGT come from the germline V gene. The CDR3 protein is CASSEFGGGGGTGELFF. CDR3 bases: TGTGCCAGCAGTGAATTCGGCGGGGGCGGTGGCACCGGGGAGCTGTTTTTT.